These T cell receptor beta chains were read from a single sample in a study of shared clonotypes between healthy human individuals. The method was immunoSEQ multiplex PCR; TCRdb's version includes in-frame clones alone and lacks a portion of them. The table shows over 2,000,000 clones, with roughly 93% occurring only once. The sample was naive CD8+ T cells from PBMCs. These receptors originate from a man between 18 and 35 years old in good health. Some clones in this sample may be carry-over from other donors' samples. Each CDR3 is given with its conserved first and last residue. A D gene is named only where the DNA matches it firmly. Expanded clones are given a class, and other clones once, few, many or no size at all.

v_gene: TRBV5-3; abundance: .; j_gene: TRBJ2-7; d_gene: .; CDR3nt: TGTGCCAGAAGCCCGGGACCGGGAAGCTCCTACGAGCAGTACTTC; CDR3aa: CARSPGPGSSYEQYF
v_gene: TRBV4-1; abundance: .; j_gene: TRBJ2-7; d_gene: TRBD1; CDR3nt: TGCGCCAGCAGCCCCGGGACAGGGGGATACGAGCAGTACTTC; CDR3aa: CASSPGTGGYEQYF
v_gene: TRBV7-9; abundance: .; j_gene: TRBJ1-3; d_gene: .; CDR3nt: TGTGCCAGCAGCTCCGCCAGCTCCAGTGGAAACACCATATATTTT; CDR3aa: CASSSASSSGNTIYF
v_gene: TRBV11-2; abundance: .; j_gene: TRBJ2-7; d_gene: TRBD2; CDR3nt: TGTGCCAGCAGCCTAACCGGGACTACCCTACCCTACGAGCAGTACTTC; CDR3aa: CASSLTGTTLPYEQYF
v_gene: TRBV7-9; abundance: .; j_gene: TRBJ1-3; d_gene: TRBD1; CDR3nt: TGTGCCAGCAGCGTCGGACAGGGGGGTATCGGAAACACCATATATTTT; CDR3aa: CASSVGQGGIGNTIYF
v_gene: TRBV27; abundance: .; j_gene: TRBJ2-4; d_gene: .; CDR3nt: TGTGCCAGCAGCCGTAACAGGGCCGTCAAAAACATTCAGTACTTC; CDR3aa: CASSRNRAVKNIQYF
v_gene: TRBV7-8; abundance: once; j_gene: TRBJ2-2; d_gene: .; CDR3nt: TGTGCCAGCAGCCCGCCAGGGGCTGCCTACACCGGGGAGCTGTTTTTT; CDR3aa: CASSPPGAAYTGELFF
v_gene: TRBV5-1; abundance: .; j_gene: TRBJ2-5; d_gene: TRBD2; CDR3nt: TGCGCCAGCAGGGGGCGGGGGTTCCAAGAGACCCAGTACTTC; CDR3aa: CASRGRGFQETQYF
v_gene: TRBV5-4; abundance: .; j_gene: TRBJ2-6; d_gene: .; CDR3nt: TGTGCCAGCAGCCCCTCCCCGTTTGGGGCCAACGTCCTGACTTTC; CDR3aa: CASSPSPFGANVLTF
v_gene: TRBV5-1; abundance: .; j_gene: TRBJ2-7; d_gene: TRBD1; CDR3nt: TGCGCCAGCAGCGAGACAGGGGCCGGCTACGAGCAGTACTTC; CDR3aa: CASSETGAGYEQYF
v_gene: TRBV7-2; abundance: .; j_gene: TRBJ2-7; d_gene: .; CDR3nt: TGTGCCAGCAGCTTAGCACCAGGAACCTACGAGCAGTACTTC; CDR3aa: CASSLAPGTYEQYF
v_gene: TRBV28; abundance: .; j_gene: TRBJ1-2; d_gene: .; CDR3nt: TGTGCCAGCAGTTTTGACAGGACCTATGGCTACACCTTC; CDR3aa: CASSFDRTYGYTF
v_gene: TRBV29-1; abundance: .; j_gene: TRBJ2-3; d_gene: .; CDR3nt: TGCAGCGTTGAAGACGCAGCGGAGAGCACAGATACGCAGTATTTT; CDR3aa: CSVEDAAESTDTQYF
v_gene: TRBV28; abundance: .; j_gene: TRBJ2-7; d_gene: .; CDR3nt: TGTGCCAGCAGTAACATGGGCAGACTCTACGAGCAGTACTTC; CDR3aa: CASSNMGRLYEQYF
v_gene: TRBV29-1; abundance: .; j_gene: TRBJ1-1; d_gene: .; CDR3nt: TGCAGCGTTATGGGGACCGTTTTGAACACTGAAGCTTTCTTT; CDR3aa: CSVMGTVLNTEAFF
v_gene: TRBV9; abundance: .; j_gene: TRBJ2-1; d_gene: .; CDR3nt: TGTGCCAGCAGCGTAGCGGCCGGCAGGGACAATGAGCAGTTCTTC; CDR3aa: CASSVAAGRDNEQFF